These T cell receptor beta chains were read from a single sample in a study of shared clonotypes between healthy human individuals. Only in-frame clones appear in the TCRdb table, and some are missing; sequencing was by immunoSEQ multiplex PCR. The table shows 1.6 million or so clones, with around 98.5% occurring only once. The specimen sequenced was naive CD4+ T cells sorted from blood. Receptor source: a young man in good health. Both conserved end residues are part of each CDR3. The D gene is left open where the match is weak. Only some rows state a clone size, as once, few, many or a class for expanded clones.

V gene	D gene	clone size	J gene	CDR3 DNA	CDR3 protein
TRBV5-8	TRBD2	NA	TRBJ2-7	TGTGCCAGCAGCCTCATAGCGGGGCCCTATGGGGAGCAGTACTTC	CASSLIAGPYGEQYF
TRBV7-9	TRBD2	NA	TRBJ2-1	TGTGCCAGCGGCATAGCGGGTCTTCGGAATGAGCAGTTCTTC	CASGIAGLRNEQFF
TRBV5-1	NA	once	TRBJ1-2	TGCGCCAGCAGCAACCCGGATGCAGGCTATGGCTACACCTTC	CASSNPDAGYGYTF
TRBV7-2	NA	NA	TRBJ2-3	TGTGCCAGCGGGCGGACAGATACGCAGTATTTT	CASGRTDTQYF
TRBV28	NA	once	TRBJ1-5	TGTGCCAGTCACTTCGTAGGGGGTCCTCAGCCCCAGCATTTT	CASHFVGGPQPQHF
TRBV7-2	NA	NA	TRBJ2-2	TGTGCCAGCATACCGTCCCGACCCCCGAACACCGGGGAGCTGTTTTTT	CASIPSRPPNTGELFF
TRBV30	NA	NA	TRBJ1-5	TGTGCCTGGAGTGTATCCGAAAATCAGCCCCAGCATTTT	CAWSVSENQPQHF
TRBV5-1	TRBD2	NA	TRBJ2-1	TGCGCCAGCAGCTACCTAGCGGGTTCCTACAATGAGCAGTTCTTC	CASSYLAGSYNEQFF
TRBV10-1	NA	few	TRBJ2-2	TGCGCCAGCAGTGAAGACACCGGGGAGCTGTTTTTT	CASSEDTGELFF
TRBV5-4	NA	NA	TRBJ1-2	TGTGCCAGCATCTCACAGTACTATGGCTACACCTTC	CASISQYYGYTF
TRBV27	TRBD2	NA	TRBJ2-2	TGTGCCAGCAGCCCCTCTGGACTAGCGGGAGTCCGGGAGCTGTTTTTT	CASSPSGLAGVRELFF
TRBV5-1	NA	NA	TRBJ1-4	TGCGCCAGCAGCCGTGCGGGGCTGGGTAATGAAAAACTGTTTTTT	CASSRAGLGNEKLFF
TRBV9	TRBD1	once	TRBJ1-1	TGTGCCAGCAGCGTAGGGCCAGGGGGCGGAGGGAACACTGAAGCTTTCTTT	CASSVGPGGGGNTEAFF
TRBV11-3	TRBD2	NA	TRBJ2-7	TGTGCCAGCAGCTTATCCCTAGCGGGAGGTTCCTACGAGCAGTACTTC	CASSLSLAGGSYEQYF
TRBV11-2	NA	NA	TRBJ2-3	TGTGCCAGCAGCCTAGAGGGGCTGGCAGATACGCAGTATTTT	CASSLEGLADTQYF
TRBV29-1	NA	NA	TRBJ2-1	TGCAGCGTTGCGGGGAAAGAGACTAGAGGTACCTACAATGAGCAGTTCTTC	CSVAGKETRGTYNEQFF
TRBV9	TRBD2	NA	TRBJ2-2	TGTGCCAGCAGCTTCCGGACTAGCGGGAACACCGGGGAGCTGTTTTTT	CASSFRTSGNTGELFF
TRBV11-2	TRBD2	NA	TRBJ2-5	TGTGCCAGCAGCTTAAGACTCCGGGGGGGAGAGACCCAGTACTTC	CASSLRLRGGETQYF
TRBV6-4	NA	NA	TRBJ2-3	TGTGCCAGCAGTGCTGGGACTCTACGCACAGATACGCAGTATTTT	CASSAGTLRTDTQYF
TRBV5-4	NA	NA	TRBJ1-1	TGTGCCAGCAGCTTGGTTGGACACAAAAAATACACTGAAGCTTTCTTT	CASSLVGHKKYTEAFF
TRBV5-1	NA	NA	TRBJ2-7	TGCGCCAGCAGCCGAGCTCGGAGTTCTGACGAGCAGTACTTC	CASSRARSSDEQYF
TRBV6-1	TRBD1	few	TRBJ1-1	TGTGCCAGCAGTTTAGACAGGGGCACTGAAGCTTTCTTT	CASSLDRGTEAFF
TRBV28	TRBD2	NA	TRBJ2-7	TGTGCCAGCAGTTTTGGCGGAGCGGGAGTCTACGAGCAGTACTTC	CASSFGGAGVYEQYF
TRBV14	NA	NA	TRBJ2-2	TGTGCCAGCAGCCTACAGGTGAACACCGGGGAGCTGTTTTTT	CASSLQVNTGELFF
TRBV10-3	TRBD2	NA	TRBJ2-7	TGTGCCATCGGGACTAGCGGTTACGAGCAGTACTTC	CAIGTSGYEQYF
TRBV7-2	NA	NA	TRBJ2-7	TGTGCCAGCAGCTTGCAGGACTGGGGCGAGCAGTACTTC	CASSLQDWGEQYF
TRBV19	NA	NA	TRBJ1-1	TGTGCCAGTAGTTTGGTCTCGGTAGGAACTGAAGCTTTCTTT	CASSLVSVGTEAFF
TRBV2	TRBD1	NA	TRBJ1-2	TGTGCCAGCAGTGGAACAGGGGCCGGAGGCTACACCTTC	CASSGTGAGGYTF
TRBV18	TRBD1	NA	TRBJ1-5	TGTGCCAGCTCTATTAACAGGGGAATATTTAATAGCAATCAGCCCCAGCATTTT	CASSINRGIFNSNQPQHF
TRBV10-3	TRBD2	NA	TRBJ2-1	TGTGCCATCAGGAGCCAACTAGCGGATGAGCAGTTCTTC	CAIRSQLADEQFF
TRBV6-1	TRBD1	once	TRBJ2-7	TGTGCCAGCAAATCTTACCGGGACAGGGCCTACGAGCAGTACTTC	CASKSYRDRAYEQYF
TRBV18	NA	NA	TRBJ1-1	TGTGCCAGCTCACCACTTGGGGGAGTGGGCACTGAAGCTTTCTTT	CASSPLGGVGTEAFF
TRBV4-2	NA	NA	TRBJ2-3	TGTGCCAGCAGCCAAGATGCAGAAAGGGTCCCTGTGGATACGCAGTATTTT	CASSQDAERVPVDTQYF
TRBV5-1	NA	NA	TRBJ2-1	TGCGCCAGCTTAAGGGGGGACTCCTACAATGAGCAGTTCTTC	CASLRGDSYNEQFF
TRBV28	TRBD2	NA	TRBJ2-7	TGTGCCAGCACCCTACTAGCGAGCGCCCACGAGCAGTACTTC	CASTLLASAHEQYF
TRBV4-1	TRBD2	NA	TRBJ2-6	TGCGCCAGCAGCCCCGTCCGCGGGGGGAACTCTGGGGCCAACGTCCTGACTTTC	CASSPVRGGNSGANVLTF
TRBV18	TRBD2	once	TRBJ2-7	TGTGCCAGCTCGCAGCGGGACGGATCCTACGAGCAGTACTTC	CASSQRDGSYEQYF
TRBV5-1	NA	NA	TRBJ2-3	TGCGCCAGCAGCTTGGGTAGTAGCGGCAGAGTAAGCACAGATACGCAGTATTTT	CASSLGSSGRVSTDTQYF
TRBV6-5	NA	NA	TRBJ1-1	TGTGCCAGCAGTTACTCGATCCAGATGAACACTGAAGCTTTCTTT	CASSYSIQMNTEAFF
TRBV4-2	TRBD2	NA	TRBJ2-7	TGTGCCAGCAGCCCGCTCGCTAGCGGGACGAGCTCCTACGAGCAGTACTTC	CASSPLASGTSSYEQYF
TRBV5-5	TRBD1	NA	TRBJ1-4	TGTGCCAGCAGCCACGGGAGGACAGGGACTGAAAAACTGTTTTTT	CASSHGRTGTEKLFF
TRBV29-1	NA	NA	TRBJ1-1	TGCATCCCCCCAGCAGGGAGTATTGGTGAAGCTTTCTTT	CIPPAGSIGEAFF
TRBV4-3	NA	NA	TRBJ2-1	TGCGCCAGCAGCCAAGAGGCTCGTCACAATGAGCAGTTCTTC	CASSQEARHNEQFF
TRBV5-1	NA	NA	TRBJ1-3	TGCGCCAGCAGCTTACAGGGCACTGGAAACACCATATATTTT	CASSLQGTGNTIYF
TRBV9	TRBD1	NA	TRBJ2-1	TGTGCCAGCAGTGCCTATGGGGACAGGGCCAATGAGCAGTTCTTC	CASSAYGDRANEQFF
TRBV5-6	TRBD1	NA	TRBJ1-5	TGTGCCAGCAGCTTTCGGGACAGTAGTAATCAGCCCCAGCATTTT	CASSFRDSSNQPQHF
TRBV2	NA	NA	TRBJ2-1	TGTGCCAGCAGACAGGGTACTAGCGCGATGGGGTTGGAGAATGAGCAGTTCTTC	CASRQGTSAMGLENEQFF
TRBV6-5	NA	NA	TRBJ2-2	TGTGCCAGCAGTTACTTGCCTAGCATTACCGGGGAGCTGTTTTTT	CASSYLPSITGELFF
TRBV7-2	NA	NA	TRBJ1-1	TGTGCCAGCAGCTTAGGGACAGTCACACCTAAAGCTTTCTTT	CASSLGTVTPKAFF
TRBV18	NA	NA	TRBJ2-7	TGTGCCAGCTCACCACGATCCCATCCCGAGCAGTACTTC	CASSPRSHPEQYF
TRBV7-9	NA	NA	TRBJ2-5	TGTGCCAGCAGCCCAGCAGGTGTGGGCCAAGAGACCCAGTACTTC	CASSPAGVGQETQYF